One and the same sample provided the 3 T cell receptor beta chains below, sequenced in a study of regulatory T cells in long-lasting Graves disease. The time point denotes: persistent/refractory GD, antithyroid drugs over 5 years with positive TRAb. TCR sequences were obtained from RNA taken from PBMCs. To make TCR beta libraries, researchers used iRepertoire HTBI primers and Arm-PCR of CDR3 regions. TCRdb ran MiXCR on the multiplex PCR reads and lists one entry per CDR3 protein. The sample carries fewer than 400,000 distinct CDR3 sequences, less than 25% recorded once. The material was peripheral blood mononuclear cells (PBMCs), obtained when the disease was refractory, from a patient treated with antithyroid drugs. These receptors came from a female donor with Graves disease.

This chain links TRBV5-1 with TRBJ2-7; 14 bases align to TRBD2. Germline trimming cut 4 bases from V and 3 bases from J; bases unmatched to any gene: 12. Germline loops: CDR1 SGHRS, CDR2 YFSETQ. This CDR3 is built from 18 residues. Here the CDR3 reads CASSPILQGTSGSYEQYF. Written as DNA, the CDR3 is TGCGCCAGCAGCCCTATCTTACAGGGGACTAGCGGGAGCTACGAGCAGTACTTC.

This chain connects TRBV5-1 to TRBJ1-2, with 7 nucleotides matching TRBD1. The CDR3 has 17 residues. V was pared by 0 bases and J by 3 bases, with 11 bases of the junction left unmatched. The germline V gene encodes CDR1 SGHRS and CDR2 YFSETQ. The CDR3 here is CASSLVGRGKDDYGYTF. The CDR3 nucleotides read TGCGCCAGCAGCTTGGTTGGCAGGGGGAAGGATGACTATGGCTACACCTTC.

Worth noting for this clonotype: At one end the junction does not follow the germline gene, possibly because of a read error. The chain couples TRBV5-4 to TRBJ2-1; 13 nucleotides line up with TRBD2. The CDR3 consists of 16 residues. Germline loops: CDR1 SGHNT, CDR2 YYREEE (reference sequence). CDR3: CASSFAGTSGNNKQFF. The CDR3 nucleotides are TGTGCCAGCAGCTTCGCCGGGACTAGCGGGAACAATAAGCAGTTCTTC.